Listed below are T cell receptor beta chains from one sample, sequenced in a study of identical twins. From the 5' RACE reads, TCRdb called clonotypes with MiXCR, one entry per CDR3 protein. The repertoire holds hundreds of thousands of distinct CDR3 sequences, 8.6% seen once, with 0.75% to 1% in the top ten. These records were also assigned to another study, of yellow fever vaccine responses in identical twins.

Specimen: PBMCs. These TCRs come from a woman between 18 and 30 years old in good health. The conserved cysteine and the conserved F or W are not part of the CDR3 here. Clone size is shown for a subset of rows, as once, few, many or a class of expanded clone.

clone size,V gene,CDR3 length,CDR3 protein
many,TRBV15,15,ATSSGEVLLKGNEQF
few,TRBV4-3,13,ASSQTGRDNEKLF
few,TRBV11-2,12,ASSLSDGAYEQY
few,TRBV29-1,12,SVEDGRYYNEQF
-,TRBV6-1,14,ASSPVGTLTYNEQF
many,TRBV12-3/TRBV12-4,11,ASRSTGRDTQY
-,TRBV20-1,18,SARRETFSLDRAVARTQY
-,TRBV7-9,14,ASSGGGLASGDTQY
-,TRBV7-2,13,ASSPQGGRADTQY
many,TRBV5-1,13,ASRSGGSSYNEQF
few,TRBV11-2,13,ASSLSGEGAGELF
-,TRBV10-2,11,ASKAGAPYEQY
many,TRBV14,13,ASSQIGNRNYEQY
many,TRBV4-2,12,ASSQFGLTYEQY
-,TRBV7-2,12,ASSLRLGSGEQY
few,TRBV7-9,14,ASSLPETGNTGELF
many,TRBV28,15,ASSLVLAGVRSYEQY
many,TRBV10-1,10,ASSHEPGEQY
many,TRBV24-1,9,ATSKGDGYT
few,TRBV6-2/TRBV6-3,10,ASQGSGGELF
few,TRBV6-5,13,ASHPGGSSYNEQF
many,TRBV3-2,11,ASSPPGLHEQY
-,TRBV7-2,13,ASSQRLAEQETQY
few,TRBV18,13,ASSPPTGFGETQY
many,TRBV29-1,9,SVDRNTEAF
-,TRBV7-2,14,ASSPITSVGTGELF
few,TRBV7-9,11,ASSPTGGSEQY
many,TRBV29-1,10,SVTGVSYEQY
-,TRBV5-1,12,ASSEGGQAYEQY
-,TRBV20-1,12,SARSGTGVGGYT
many,TRBV4-1,15,ASSQVGANKINYGYT
few,TRBV6-2/TRBV6-3,10,ASSYSLQALH
few,TRBV24-1,13,ATSDSWTGNEKLF
few,TRBV27,14,ASRPESGTGTREQY
few,TRBV6-2/TRBV6-3,10,ASSNQGYEQY
many,TRBV20-1,13,SARDFRGNSYEQY
-,TRBV11-2,11,ASTSPATNTQY
-,TRBV7-8,14,ASSLDLAGPRETQY
-,TRBV3-1,12,ASSHVVYGTEAF
few,TRBV4-2,15,ASKGLAGGSSYNEQF
many,TRBV4-2,12,ASSQEGLSYEQY
many,TRBV27,11,ASSRQGPREQY
few,TRBV5-1,13,ASSWDRGYTGELF
few,TRBV29-1,13,SVDFTPDRGAEAF
-,TRBV6-1,11,ASQSYPTLPQH
few,TRBV28,13,ASHPPGKVNTEAF
few,TRBV7-9,11,ASSLSTSGEQF
-,TRBV4-3,16,ASSQDWQVKGAAGELF
few,TRBV29-1,13,SATGLLAAPDTQY
-,TRBV24-1,14,ATSDHPDRGFNEQF
-,TRBV20-1,15,SASLTSGIPFTDTQY
few,TRBV29-1,10,SVEDPGVMQF
many,TRBV3-1,12,ASSQDLQGYEQY